The 11 T cell receptor beta chains below were found in one sample sequenced in a study of shared clonotypes between healthy human individuals (dated by TCRdb to about 2020). The library relied on the immunoSEQ multiplex PCR assay. TCRdb retrieved this table from immuneACCESS and kept in-frame rearrangements only. Not all clones are present; in checked studies, unresolved V genes account for under half, and no reason is known for the remainder. The sample contains millions of clones, 95% of them found a single time. The ten top clones hold 0.1% to 0.15% of the sample. The specimen sequenced was naive CD4+ T cells sorted from blood. The cell subset or site label on this specimen signifies: CD45RA+ positively selected. The receptors stem from a man between 18 and 29 years old in good health.

The chain recombines TRBV11-2 with TRBJ2-2; D is tentatively TRBD1 or TRBD2 (7 bases each). The CDR3 totals 16 residues. The germline V gene has CDR1 SGHAT and CDR2 FQNNGV. The V gene lost 5 bases and the J gene lost 4 bases, with 17 bases spanning the gap. The CDR3 reads CASSPQGGWGTGELFF. The CDR3 bases are TGTGCCAGCAGCCCCCAGGGGGGGTGGGGCACCGGGGAGCTGTTTTTT.

The chain is built from TRBV10-3 and TRBJ1-4, with a possible D match to TRBD1 (5 bases). Germline V gene data show CDR1 as ENHRY and CDR2 as SYGVKD. This CDR3 comprises 13 residues. Trimming took off 5 bases at V and 9 bases at J, with 13 bases between the two ends. CDR3 DNA sequence: TGTGCCATCAGTCCCGGGGGGGATAAAAAACTGTTTTTT. It specifies CAISPGGDKKLFF.

V usage is TRBV7-3 and J usage is TRBJ2-4, with TRBD1 matching over 7 bases. The CDR3 sequence is 13 residues long. With 5 bases clipped from V and 5 bases from J, the junction kept 3 bases outside the gene matches. Per the germline V gene, CDR1 is SGHTA and CDR2 is FQGTGA. Here the CDR3 reads CASSTGVENIQYF. CDR3 bases: TGTGCCAGCAGCACAGGGGTTGAAAACATTCAGTACTTC.

The V and J genes are TRBV28 and TRBJ1-5; tentatively, D is TRBD1 (5 bases). In germline, CDR1 is MDHEN, CDR2 SYDVKM. The V gene lost 5 bases and the J gene lost 0 bases, with 8 bases spanning the gap. The CDR3 runs to 14 residues. The CDR3 DNA reads TGTGCCAGCAGTGGACAATATAGCAATCAGCCCCAGCATTTT. It is translated as CASSGQYSNQPQHF. The complete variable domain, with remaining parts taken from reference TRBV28 and TRBJ1-5, reads DVKVTQSSRYLVKRTGEKVFLECVQDMDHENMFWYRQDPGLGLRLIYFSYDVKMKEKGDIPEGYSVSREKKERFSLILESASTNQTSMYLCASSGQYSNQPQHFGDGTRLSIL.

Concerning this clone itself: Additional DNA sequences in this sample encode the identical CDR3. The chain has TRBV9 and TRBJ2-3, with D possibly matching TRBD1 (5 bases). The CDR3 loop spans 14 amino acids. V was shortened by 0 bases and J by 4 bases, with 9 bases between the two germline ends. Germline loops: CDR1 SGDLS, CDR2 YYNGEE. Written as DNA, the CDR3 is TGTGCCAGCAGCGTAGAAGGGGCCGCAGATACGCAGTATTTT. Its protein is CASSVEGAADTQYF.

The V and J genes are TRBV6-5 and TRBJ2-3, with D possibly called TRBD1 or TRBD2 (6 bases each). The CDR3 runs 15 residues. Trimming cost V 6 bases and J 2 bases, with 15 bases left between them. Germline V gives CDR1 MNHEY, CDR2 SVGAGI. The DNA of the CDR3 is TGTGCCAGCAGGCCCTGGGGGGCCTCCACAGATACGCAGTATTTT. This encodes CASRPWGASTDTQYF.

The CDR3 reads CASSSGGGTYEQYF. As DNA, the CDR3 is TGTGCCAGCAGCAGCGGTGGCGGAACCTACGAGCAGTACTTC. The chain recombines TRBV7-6 with TRBJ2-7; maybe TRBD2 (5 bases). Germline lookup yields CDR1 SGHVS and CDR2 FNYEAQ. The V gene lost 5 bases and the J gene lost 2 bases, with 13 bases spanning the gap. The CDR3 totals 14 residues. Drawing the rest from reference TRBV7-6 and TRBJ2-7, the complete variable domain is GAGVSQSPRYKVTKRGQDVALRCDPISGHVSLYWYRQALGQGPEFLTYFNYEAQQDKSGLPNDRFSAERPEGSISTLTIQRTEQRDSAMYRCASSSGGGTYEQYFGPGTRLTVT.

Note on this clone: A much larger clonotype is one base distant, so this may be a read error. The V and J genes are TRBV7-2 and TRBJ2-5; TRBD2 aligns across 7 bases. The better agreement between TRBJ2-7 and the DNA end casts doubt on the J call. Germline loops: CDR1 SGHTA, CDR2 FQGNSA. This CDR3 comprises 15 residues. CDR3 loop: CASSLAGRGVYEQYF. The CDR3 region has the DNA TGTGCCAGCAGCTTAGCGGGACGGGGGGTCTACGAGCAGTACTTC.

The chain is built from TRBV7-2 and TRBJ1-1, with TRBD1 as a possible D gene (5 bases). V gave up 5 bases and J gave up 0 bases, with 13 bases separating them. CDR3 length equals 15 residues. CDR1 is SGHTA and CDR2 is FQGNSA in the germline V gene. CDR3 amino acids: CASSPAAGLNTEAFF. The CDR3 nucleotides are TGTGCCAGCAGCCCAGCCGCGGGGCTGAACACTGAAGCTTTCTTT.

V gene TRBV6-1 combines with J gene TRBJ2-3; 10 nucleotides align to TRBD1. CDR1 is MNHNS and CDR2 is SASEGT in the germline V gene. The CDR3 extends over 15 amino acids. V gave up 6 bases and J gave up 4 bases; unmatched junction bases: 7. In DNA form, the CDR3 reads TGTGCCAGCAGCCCCCGGGACAGGGGCGCAGATACGCAGTATTTT. Its protein is CASSPRDRGADTQYF.

This rearrangement joins TRBV6-6 to TRBJ2-5, with D unresolved. V dropped 0 bases and J dropped 0 bases, with 5 bases sitting between them. CDR1 and CDR2 from the germline V gene are MNHNY and SVGAGI (reference sequence). The CDR3 has 14 amino acids. Written as DNA, the CDR3 is TGTGCCAGCAGTTACTCGGGGTACCAAGAGACCCAGTACTTC. Translation gives CASSYSGYQETQYF.